This T cell receptor beta chain originates from a study of OX40 agonist ivuxolimab in advanced cancers. Looking at the study overall: Ivuxolimab, an antibody that agonizes OX40 (CD134), was administered to the patients. Participants averaged 60 years of age (range roughly 23 to 85) and were less than 85% male. Antecedent anti-PD-1, anti-PD-L1 or anti-CTLA-4 therapy was permissible, with roughly 36% having received some.

The data were produced by immunoSEQ multiplex PCR, yet TCRdb's version contains in-frame clones alone and is incomplete. The sample lists 50,000 to 65,000 clones, 70% to 90% occurring once. Germline CDR1 and CDR2: SGHRS and YFSETQ. This CDR3 has 15 residues. V was trimmed by 3 bases and J by 4 bases, leaving 13 bases between them. The sequence came from an adult with an advanced solid tumor such as melanoma, head and neck, liver or kidney cancer. The V gene is TRBV5-1, the J gene TRBJ2-2, with D maybe TRBD1 (5 bases). This specimen consisted of CD4+ or CD8+ T cells sorted from blood, obtained in a trial of the OX40 agonist ivuxolimab. The CDR3 sequence: CASSSQAALTGELFF. CDR3 sequence (DNA): TGCGCCAGCAGCTCACAGGCGGCCCTCACCGGGGAGCTGTTTTTT.